This T cell receptor beta chain was profiled in a study of beta chain features in type 1 diabetes. Study observations and caveats: Naive, central memory and regulatory TCRB repertoires appeared more similar among patients than healthy donors.

Sorting that relied on CD45RO/CCR7/CD25/CD127/CD95/CD27 yielded CD4+ naive, central memory, regulatory and stem cell-like memory cells. The CDR3 totals 14 residues. Per the germline V gene, CDR1 is LGHNA and CDR2 is YNFKEQ. The V end lost 4 bases, the J end lost 0 bases, and 9 bases lay between the germline ends. The study reverse transcribed the entire isolated RNA, so it sequenced expressed TCRB transcripts. Method: immunoSEQ multiplex PCR; TCRdb's copy keeps in-frame clones and lacks some. Among about 160,000 clones listed, around 8% were seen once. This clone was counted between two and nine times. Antigen unknown.

The sequenced sample consisted of central memory CD4+ T cells from blood. The clonotype was recovered from a man younger than 30 in good health. The rearrangement uses TRBV4-2 and TRBJ1-2; no firm D call. Here the CDR3 DNA reads TGTGCCAGCAGCCCAACGATAGCTAACTATGGCTACACCTTC. Residues: CASSPTIANYGYTF.